The text below deals with one TCR beta chain. What it binds is unknown. This sample stems from a study of regulatory T cells in long-lasting Graves disease. Findings and caveats of the study: Persistent cases favored TRBV28, TRBJ1-2 and TRBJ2-5.

The CDR3 is 15 amino acids. Germline trimming cut 5 bases from V and 2 bases from J; bases unmatched to any gene: 4. Germline V gene data show CDR1 as SEHNR and CDR2 as FQNEAQ (reference sequence). As for time point: newly diagnosed GD, antithyroid drugs for less than 3 months. PBMCs were the source of the RNA used for TCR sequencing. American Thyroid Association guidelines defined how Graves' disease was diagnosed. Construction of TCR beta libraries relied on iRepertoire HTBI primers and on Arm-PCR targeting CDR3 regions. Each CDR3 protein gets one entry after TCRdb re-called the multiplex PCR reads with MiXCR. The repertoire holds 350,000 to 400,000 distinct CDR3 sequences, around 16% seen once, with around a fifth in the top ten.

The chain employs TRBV7-9 and TRBJ2-2; 8 positions agree with TRBD1. The material sequenced was peripheral blood mononuclear cells (PBMCs), taken at new diagnosis, from a patient treated with antithyroid drugs. The receptor comes from a female donor with Graves disease. CDR3 nucleotides: TGTGCCAGCAGCGGGGACAGGATTAACACCGGGGAGCTGTTTTTT. Residues: CASSGDRINTGELFF.